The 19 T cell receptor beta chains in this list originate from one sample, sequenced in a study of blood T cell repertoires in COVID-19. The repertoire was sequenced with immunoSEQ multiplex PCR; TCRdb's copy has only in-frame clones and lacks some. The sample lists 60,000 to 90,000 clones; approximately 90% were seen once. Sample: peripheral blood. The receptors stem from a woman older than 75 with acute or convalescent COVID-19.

CDR3 residues: CASSEDLGTTYEQYF. CDR3 DNA sequence: TGTGCCAGCAGTGAAGACCTGGGGACTACTTACGAGCAGTACTTC. The chain employs TRBV6-1 and TRBJ2-7, with 7 bases that match TRBD2. Germline trimming cut 1 base from V and 4 bases from J; bases unmatched to any gene: 7. Germline CDR1 MNHNS, CDR2 SASEGT. This CDR3 is built from 15 residues.

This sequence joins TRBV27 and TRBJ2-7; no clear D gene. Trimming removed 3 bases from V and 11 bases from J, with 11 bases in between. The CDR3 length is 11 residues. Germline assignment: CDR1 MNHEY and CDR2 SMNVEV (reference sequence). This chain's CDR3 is CASSFVGRKYF. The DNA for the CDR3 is TGTGCCAGCAGTTTCGTGGGCAGAAAGTACTTC.

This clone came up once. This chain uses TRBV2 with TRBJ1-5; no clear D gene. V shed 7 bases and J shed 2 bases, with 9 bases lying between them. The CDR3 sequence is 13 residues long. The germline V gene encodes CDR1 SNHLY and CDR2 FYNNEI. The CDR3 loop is CASNWRGNQPQHF. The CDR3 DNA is TGTGCCAGCAATTGGAGGGGCAATCAGCCCCAGCATTTT.

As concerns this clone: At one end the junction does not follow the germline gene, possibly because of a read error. CDR3 sequence (DNA): TGTGCCAGCAGCCAAGGGCAGCGTGGAGAGGGCCCACGATCCTTCTATGGCTGCACCTTC. It encodes CASSQGQRGEGPRSFYGCTF. This chain uses TRBV3-1 (or the pseudogene TRBV3-2) with TRBJ1-2; D not certain. CDR3 size: 20 residues. Germline values: CDR1 LGHDT, CDR2 YNNKEL (reference sequence).

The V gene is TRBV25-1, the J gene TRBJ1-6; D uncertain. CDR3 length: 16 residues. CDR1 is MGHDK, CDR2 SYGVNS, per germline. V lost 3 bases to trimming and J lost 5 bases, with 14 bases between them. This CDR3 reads CASSDRRQLNNSPLHF. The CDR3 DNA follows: TGTGCCAGCAGTGACCGCAGGCAATTAAATAATTCACCCCTCCACTTT.

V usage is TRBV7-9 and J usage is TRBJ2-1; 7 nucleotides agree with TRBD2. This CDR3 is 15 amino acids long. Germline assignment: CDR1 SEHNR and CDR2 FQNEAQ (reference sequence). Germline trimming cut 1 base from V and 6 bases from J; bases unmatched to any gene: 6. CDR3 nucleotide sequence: TGTGCCAGCAGCTTAGTTTCCCCTAGCGGCAATGAGCAGTTCTTC. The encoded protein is CASSLVSPSGNEQFF. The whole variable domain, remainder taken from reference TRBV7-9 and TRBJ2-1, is DTGVSQNPRHKITKRGQNVTFRCDPISEHNRLYWYRQTLGQGPEFLTYFQNEAQLEKSRLLSDRFSAERPKGSFSTLEIQRTEQGDSAMYLCASSLVSPSGNEQFFGPGTRLTVL.

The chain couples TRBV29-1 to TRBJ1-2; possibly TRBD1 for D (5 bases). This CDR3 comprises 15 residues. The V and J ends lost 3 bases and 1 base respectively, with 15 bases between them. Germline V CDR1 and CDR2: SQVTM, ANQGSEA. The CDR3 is CSVDRPGVDNYGYTF. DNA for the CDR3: TGCAGCGTTGACCGACCGGGGGTAGATAACTATGGCTACACCTTC.

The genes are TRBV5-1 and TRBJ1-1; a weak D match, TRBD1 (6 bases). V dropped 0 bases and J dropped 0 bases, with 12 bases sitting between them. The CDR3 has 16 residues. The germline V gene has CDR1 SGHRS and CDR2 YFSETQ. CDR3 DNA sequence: TGCGCCAGCAGCTTGGCAGGGGTTCCAATGAACACTGAAGCTTTCTTT. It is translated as CASSLAGVPMNTEAFF.

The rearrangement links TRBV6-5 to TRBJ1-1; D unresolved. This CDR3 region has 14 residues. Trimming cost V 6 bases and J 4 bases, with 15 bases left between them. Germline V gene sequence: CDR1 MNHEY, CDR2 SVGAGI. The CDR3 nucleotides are TGTGCCAGCAGGAAACCAGGAGCGGGCACTGAAGCTTTCTTT. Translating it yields CASRKPGAGTEAFF.

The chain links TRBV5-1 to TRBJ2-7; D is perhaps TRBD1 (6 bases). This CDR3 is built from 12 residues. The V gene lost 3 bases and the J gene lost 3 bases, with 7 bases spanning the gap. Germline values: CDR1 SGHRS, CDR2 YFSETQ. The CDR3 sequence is CASSWDNYEQYF. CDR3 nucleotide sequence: TGCGCCAGCAGCTGGGACAACTACGAGCAGTACTTC. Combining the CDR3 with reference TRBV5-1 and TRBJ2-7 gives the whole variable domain KAGVTQTPRYLIKTRGQQVTLSCSPISGHRSVSWYQQTPGQGLQFLFEYFSETQRNKGNFPGRFSGRQFSNSRSEMNVSTLELGDSALYLCASSWDNYEQYFGPGTRLTVT.

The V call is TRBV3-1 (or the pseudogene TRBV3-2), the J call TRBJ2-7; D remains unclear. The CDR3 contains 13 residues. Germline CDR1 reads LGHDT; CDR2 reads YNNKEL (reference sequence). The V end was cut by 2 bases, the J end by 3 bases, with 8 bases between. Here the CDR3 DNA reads TGTGCCAGCAGCCAATCAGCAGGCTACGAGCAGTACTTC. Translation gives CASSQSAGYEQYF.

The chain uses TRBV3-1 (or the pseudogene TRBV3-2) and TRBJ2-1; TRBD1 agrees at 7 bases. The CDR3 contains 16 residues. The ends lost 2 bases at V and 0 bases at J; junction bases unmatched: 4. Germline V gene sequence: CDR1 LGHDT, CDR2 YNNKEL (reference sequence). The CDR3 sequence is CASSQHGDSSYNEQFF. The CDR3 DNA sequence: TGTGCCAGCAGCCAACATGGGGACAGCTCCTACAATGAGCAGTTCTTC.

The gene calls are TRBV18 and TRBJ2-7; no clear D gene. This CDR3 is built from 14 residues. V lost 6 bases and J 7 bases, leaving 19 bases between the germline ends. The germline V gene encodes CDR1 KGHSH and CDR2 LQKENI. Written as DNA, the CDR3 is TGTGCCAGCTCCCCAGGAGACCCCAATGGGGAGCAGTACTTC. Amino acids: CASSPGDPNGEQYF.

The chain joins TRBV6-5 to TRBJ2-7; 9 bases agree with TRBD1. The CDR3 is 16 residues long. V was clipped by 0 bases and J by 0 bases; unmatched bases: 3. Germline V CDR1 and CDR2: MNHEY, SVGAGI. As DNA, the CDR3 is TGTGCCAGCAGTTACTCGGGGACAGGGTTCTCCTACGAGCAGTACTTC. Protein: CASSYSGTGFSYEQYF.

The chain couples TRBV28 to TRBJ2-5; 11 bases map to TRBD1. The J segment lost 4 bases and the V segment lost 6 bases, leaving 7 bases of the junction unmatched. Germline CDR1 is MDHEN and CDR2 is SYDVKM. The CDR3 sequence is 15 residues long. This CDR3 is CASRQDRGRGETQYF. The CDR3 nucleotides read TGTGCCAGCAGACAGGACAGGGGGCGCGGAGAGACCCAGTACTTC.

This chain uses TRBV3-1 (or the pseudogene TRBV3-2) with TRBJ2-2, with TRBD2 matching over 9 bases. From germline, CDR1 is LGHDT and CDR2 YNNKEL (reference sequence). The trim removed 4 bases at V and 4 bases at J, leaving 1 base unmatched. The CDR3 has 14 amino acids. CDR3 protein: CASSPSGATGELFF. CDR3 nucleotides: TGTGCCAGCAGCCCTAGCGGGGCCACCGGGGAGCTGTTTTTT.

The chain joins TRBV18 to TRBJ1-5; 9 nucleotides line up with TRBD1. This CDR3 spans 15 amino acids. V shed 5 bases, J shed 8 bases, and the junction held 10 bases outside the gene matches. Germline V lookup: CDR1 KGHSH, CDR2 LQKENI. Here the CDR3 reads CASSEGQGGDKPQHF. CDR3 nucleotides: TGTGCCAGCTCAGAGGGACAGGGTGGGGACAAGCCCCAGCATTTT.

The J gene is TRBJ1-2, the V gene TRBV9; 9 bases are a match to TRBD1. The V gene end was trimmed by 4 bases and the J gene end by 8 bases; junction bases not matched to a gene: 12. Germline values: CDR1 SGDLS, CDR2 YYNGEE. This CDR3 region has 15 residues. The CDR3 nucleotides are TGTGCCAGCAGCCCATATAGGACAGGGGAAGAGGGCTACACCTTC. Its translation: CASSPYRTGEEGYTF.

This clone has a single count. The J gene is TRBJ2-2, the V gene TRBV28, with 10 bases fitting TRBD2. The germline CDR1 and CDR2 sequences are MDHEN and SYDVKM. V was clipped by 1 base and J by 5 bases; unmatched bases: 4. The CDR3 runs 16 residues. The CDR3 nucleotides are TGTGCCAGCAGTTTATTAGCGGGAGGACCGACCGGGGAGCTGTTTTTT. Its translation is CASSLLAGGPTGELFF. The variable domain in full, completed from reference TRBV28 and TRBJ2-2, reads DVKVTQSSRYLVKRTGEKVFLECVQDMDHENMFWYRQDPGLGLRLIYFSYDVKMKEKGDIPEGYSVSREKKERFSLILESASTNQTSMYLCASSLLAGGPTGELFFGEGSRLTVL.